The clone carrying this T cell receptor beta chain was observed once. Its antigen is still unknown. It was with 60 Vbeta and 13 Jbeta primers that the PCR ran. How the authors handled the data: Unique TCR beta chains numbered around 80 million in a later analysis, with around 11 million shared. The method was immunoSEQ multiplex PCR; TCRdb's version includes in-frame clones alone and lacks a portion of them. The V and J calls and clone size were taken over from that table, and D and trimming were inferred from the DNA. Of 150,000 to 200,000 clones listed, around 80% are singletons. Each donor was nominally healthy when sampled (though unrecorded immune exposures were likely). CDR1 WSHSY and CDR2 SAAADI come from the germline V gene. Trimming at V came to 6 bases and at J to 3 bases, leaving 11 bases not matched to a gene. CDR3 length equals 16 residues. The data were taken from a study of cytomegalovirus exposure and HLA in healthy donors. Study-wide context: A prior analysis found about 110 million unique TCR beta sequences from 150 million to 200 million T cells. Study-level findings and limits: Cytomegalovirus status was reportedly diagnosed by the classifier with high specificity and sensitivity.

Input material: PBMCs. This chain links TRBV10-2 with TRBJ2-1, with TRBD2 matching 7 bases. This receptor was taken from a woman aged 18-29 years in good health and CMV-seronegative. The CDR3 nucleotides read TGCGCCAGCAGGGACGGCCTGGGAGGGGTCTACAATGAGCAGTTCTTC. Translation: CASRDGLGGVYNEQFF.